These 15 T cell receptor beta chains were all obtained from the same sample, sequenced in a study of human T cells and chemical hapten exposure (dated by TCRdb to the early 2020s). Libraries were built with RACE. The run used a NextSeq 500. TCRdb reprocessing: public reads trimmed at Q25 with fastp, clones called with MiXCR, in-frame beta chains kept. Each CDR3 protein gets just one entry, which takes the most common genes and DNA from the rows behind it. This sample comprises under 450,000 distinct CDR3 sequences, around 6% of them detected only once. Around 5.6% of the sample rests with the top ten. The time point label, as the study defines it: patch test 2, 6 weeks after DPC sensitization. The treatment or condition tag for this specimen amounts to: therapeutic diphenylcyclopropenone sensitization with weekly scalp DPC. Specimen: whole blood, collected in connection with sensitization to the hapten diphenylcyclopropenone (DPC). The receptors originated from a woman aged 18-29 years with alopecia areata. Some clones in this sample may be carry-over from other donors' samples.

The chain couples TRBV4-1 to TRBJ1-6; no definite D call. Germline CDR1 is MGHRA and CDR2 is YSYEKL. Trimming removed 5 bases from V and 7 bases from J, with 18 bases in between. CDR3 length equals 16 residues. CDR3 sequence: CASSLYRAKENSPLHF. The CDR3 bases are TGCGCCAGCAGCTTATACCGGGCCAAGGAAAATTCACCCCTCCACTTT.

The CDR3 DNA follows: TGTGCCATCAGTGTCATAGACACCGGGGAGCTGTTTTTT. Its translation is CAISVIDTGELFF. The V call is TRBV10-3, the J call TRBJ2-2; D not resolved. Trimming pared 4 bases from V and 3 bases from J, leaving 6 bases between. In germline, CDR1 is ENHRY, CDR2 SYGVKD. This CDR3 spans 13 amino acids.

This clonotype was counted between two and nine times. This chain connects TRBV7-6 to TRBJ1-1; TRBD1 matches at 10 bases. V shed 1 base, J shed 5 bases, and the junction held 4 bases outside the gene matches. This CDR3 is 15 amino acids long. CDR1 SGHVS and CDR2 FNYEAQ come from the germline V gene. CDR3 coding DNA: TGTGCCAGCAGCTTAGTAGGACAGGGGGGTACTGAAGCTTTCTTT. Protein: CASSLVGQGGTEAFF. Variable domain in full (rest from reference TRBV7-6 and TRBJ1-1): GAGVSQSPRYKVTKRGQDVALRCDPISGHVSLYWYRQALGQGPEFLTYFNYEAQQDKSGLPNDRFSAERPEGSISTLTIQRTEQRDSAMYRCASSLVGQGGTEAFFGQGTRLTVV.

This CDR3 reads CASSLQHHEQFF. The CDR3 nucleotides read TGTGCCAGCAGTTTACAGCATCATGAGCAGTTCTTC. The chain joins TRBV12-3 or TRBV12-4 to TRBJ2-1; no firm D call. With 2 bases removed from V and 8 bases from J, the gap between germline ends came to 7 bases. CDR3 length: 12 amino acids.

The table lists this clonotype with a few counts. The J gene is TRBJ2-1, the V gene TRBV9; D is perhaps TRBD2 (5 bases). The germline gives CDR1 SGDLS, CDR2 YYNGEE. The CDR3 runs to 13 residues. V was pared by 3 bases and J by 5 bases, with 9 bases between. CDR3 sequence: CASSEERNNEQFF. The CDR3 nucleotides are TGTGCCAGCAGCGAGGAGCGGAACAATGAGCAGTTCTTC.

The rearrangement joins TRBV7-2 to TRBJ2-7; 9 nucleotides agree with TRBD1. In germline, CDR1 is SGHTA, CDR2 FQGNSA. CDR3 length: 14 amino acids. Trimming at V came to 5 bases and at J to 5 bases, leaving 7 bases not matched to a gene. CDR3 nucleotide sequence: TGTGCCAGCAGCACCCGGACAGGGGACAACGAGCAGTACTTC. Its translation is CASSTRTGDNEQYF.

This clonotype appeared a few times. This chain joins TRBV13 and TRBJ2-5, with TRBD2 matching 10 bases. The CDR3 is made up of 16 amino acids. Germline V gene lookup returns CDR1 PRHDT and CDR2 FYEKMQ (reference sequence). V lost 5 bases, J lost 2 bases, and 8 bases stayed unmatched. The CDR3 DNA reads TGTGCCAGCAGCCTCTTAGCGGGGGGACCGCAAGAGACCCAGTACTTC. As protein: CASSLLAGGPQETQYF.

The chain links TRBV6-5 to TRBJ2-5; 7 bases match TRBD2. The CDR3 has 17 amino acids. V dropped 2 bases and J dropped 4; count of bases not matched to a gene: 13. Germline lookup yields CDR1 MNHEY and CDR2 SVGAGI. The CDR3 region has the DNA TGTGCCAGCAGTTACGACTGGGAGGGTGGAGGGTCAGAGACCCAGTACTTC. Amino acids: CASSYDWEGGGSETQYF.

The CDR3 loop is CASSLLAGGLDTQYF. The DNA of the CDR3 is TGTGCCAGCAGCCTACTAGCGGGGGGGCTGGATACGCAGTATTTT. The rearrangement uses TRBV7-9 and TRBJ2-3; 13 bases match TRBD2. The J segment lost 6 bases and the V segment lost 5 bases, leaving 5 bases of the junction unmatched. Germline V gene sequence: CDR1 SEHNR, CDR2 FQNEAQ (reference sequence). The length of the CDR3 is 15 residues.

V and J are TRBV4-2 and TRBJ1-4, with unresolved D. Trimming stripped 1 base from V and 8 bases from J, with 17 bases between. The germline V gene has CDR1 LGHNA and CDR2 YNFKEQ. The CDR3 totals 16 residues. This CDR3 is CASSQGPQSRGEKLFF. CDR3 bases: TGTGCCAGCAGCCAAGGGCCACAGTCCAGAGGAGAAAAACTGTTTTTT.

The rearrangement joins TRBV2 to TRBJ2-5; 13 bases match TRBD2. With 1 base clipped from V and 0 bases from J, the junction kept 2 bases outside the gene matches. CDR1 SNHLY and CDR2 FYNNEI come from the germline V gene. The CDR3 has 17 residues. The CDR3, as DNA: TGTGCCAGCAGTGAAGGACTAGCGGGGGGTTACCAAGAGACCCAGTACTTC. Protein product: CASSEGLAGGYQETQYF.

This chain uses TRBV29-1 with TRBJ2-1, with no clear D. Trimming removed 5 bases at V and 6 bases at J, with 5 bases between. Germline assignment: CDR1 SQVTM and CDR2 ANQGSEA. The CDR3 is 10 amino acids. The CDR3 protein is CSVKSNEQFF. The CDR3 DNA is TGCAGCGTTAAGAGCAATGAGCAGTTCTTC.

CDR3 in DNA: TGTGCCAGCAGCTTGGGGACAGGACGGCGTGAGAACACTGAAGCTTTCTTT. Translating gives CASSLGTGRRENTEAFF. This chain connects TRBV7-9 to TRBJ1-1; 8 bases map to TRBD1. Germline V gives CDR1 SEHNR, CDR2 FQNEAQ (reference sequence). V trimming: 3 bases; J trimming: 1 base; junction bases outside the gene matches: 10. The length of the CDR3 is 17 residues.

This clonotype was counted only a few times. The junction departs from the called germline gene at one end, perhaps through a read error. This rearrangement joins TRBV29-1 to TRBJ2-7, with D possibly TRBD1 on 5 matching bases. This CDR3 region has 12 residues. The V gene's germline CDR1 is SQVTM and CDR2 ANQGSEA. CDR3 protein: CSVKDSSYEQYF. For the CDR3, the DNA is TGCAGCGTTAAAGACAGTTCCTACGAGCAGTACTTC.

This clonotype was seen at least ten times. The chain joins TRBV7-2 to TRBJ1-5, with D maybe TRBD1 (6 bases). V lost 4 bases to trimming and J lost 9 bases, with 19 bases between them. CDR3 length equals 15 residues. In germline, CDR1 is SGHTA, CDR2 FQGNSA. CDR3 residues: CASSSQTGSEWPQHF. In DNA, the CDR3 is TGTGCCAGCAGCTCCCAGACAGGATCAGAGTGGCCCCAGCATTTT.